This T cell receptor (beta chain) was captured by sequencing in a study of metastatic and nonmetastatic thyroid tumors. Study outcomes and limitations: Reports indicated that malignant thyroid tumors showed significantly higher TCR beta diversity than benign nodules did, in blood and tumor.

In the original workflow: A classifier for distant metastasis in papillary thyroid cancer was constructed using CDR3 differences observed across clinicopathological groups. Through MiXCR, TCRdb re-clonotyped the PCR reads. TCRdb, rather than the study authors, made the V and J calls. The sample has 30,000 to 45,000 clones; around a third are singletons. Prior to thyroid surgery, none of the patients had received any treatment. In regard to this clone: Its antigen is currently unknown. Since a much larger clone is just one base distant, this may be a read error. The same CDR3 is also encoded by other DNA sequences in this sample.

Trimming cost V 6 bases and J 10 bases; bases outside gene matches: 6. CDR1 DFQATT and CDR2 SNEGSKA come from the germline V gene (reference sequence). CDR3 length: 11 amino acids. The rearrangement uses TRBV20-1 and TRBJ2-1, with TRBD1 matching 7 bases. The sample taken for sequencing was tumor tissue. The TCR comes from a female donor with papillary thyroid cancer or a benign thyroid nodule (not recorded which). Some clones in this sample may be carry-over from other donors' samples. The CDR3 spells CSAGQRTEQFF. CDR3 bases: TGCAGTGCGGGACAGCGAACCGAGCAGTTCTTC.